The present T cell receptor (beta chain) was sequenced within a study of blood T cell repertoires in COVID-19. Study at large: From T cells, B-cell-depleted T cells, or PBMCs came the material, which was cDNA or gDNA.

The authors' processing: Reference gene primers were amplified, and this amplification served to estimate nucleated cell counts. The data were produced by immunoSEQ multiplex PCR, yet TCRdb's version contains in-frame clones alone and is incomplete. That table furnishes V, J and clone size, whereas the DNA furnished D and trimming. The table has over 200,000 clones, 88% seen once. Trimming took 3 bases from V and 4 from J; bases not matched to a gene: 6. The CDR3 is 14 amino acids. Germline V gives CDR1 LGHDT, CDR2 YNNKEL (reference sequence). The source is a woman aged 60-75 years with acute or convalescent COVID-19. The chain recombines TRBV3-1 (or the pseudogene TRBV3-2) with TRBJ2-7; TRBD2 matches at 7 bases. Material for sequencing was peripheral blood. CDR3 coding DNA: TGTGCCAGCAGCCAGTCGGGAGGCGGATACGAGCAGTACTTC. This codes for CASSQSGGGYEQYF.